Given below is one T cell receptor (beta chain) in context. This clonotype appeared a few times. Its recognized antigen is unknown. The sample holds no much larger clone one base away, and base qualities are not on file. CDR1 and CDR2 (SGHTA, FQGNSA) derive from the germline V gene. The V end loses 2 bases and the J end loses 0 bases, and a stretch of 8 bases separates them. Including cysteine and phenylalanine, the CDR3 has 15 amino acids. Only the CDR3 DNA stays, 45 bases, in frame from base 1. The sample comes from a study of T cells after yellow fever vaccination (dated by TCRdb to between 2019 and 2020). Context from the whole study: Libraries from fractions with low cell numbers were prepared with the SMART-Seq v4 Ultra Low Input RNA kit. Bulk TCR alpha and beta repertoires were sequenced longitudinally to track T-cell clones before and after primary and booster YFV17D yellow fever vaccination. The cohort comprised two healthy male donors, one aged 18 to 30 and one aged 30 to 40 years. Blood was collected at multiple timepoints before and after primary and secondary immunization, and bulk PBMC replicates and cell subsets were isolated. Overall study outcomes, separate from this receptor: The secondary T-cell response was found to be weaker but faster than the primary response, with a peak reached on day 5 rather than on day 15. Only a couple of donors were included in the study, so the extent to which the findings can be generalized is limited. Most clones expanded after primary vaccination were re-detected after the booster (almost 97% of CD4 and around 86% of CD8), suggesting broad memory maintenance. Because abundant contaminating clonotypes from the bulk population could be contained in FACS-sorted repertoires, computational filtering was required. A small share of clonotypes was detected in both CD4 and CD8 compartments, with the overlap likely arising from convergent recombination.

The treatment or condition label for this specimen denotes: live attenuated yellow fever vaccine strain. At each blood-draw timepoint, two biological replicates of bulk PBMCs were obtained. PBMCs were isolated from peripheral blood using a standard Ficoll-Paque protocol. TriZol was used to extract RNA from bulk PBMCs, from CD4 and CD8 fractions, and from dextramer-positive and dextramer-negative fractions. TCR cDNA was made using 5'RACE template switching, a step that added a universal primer site and unique molecular identifiers. Priming of cDNA synthesis was performed from both the TCR alpha and TCR beta constant segments. Libraries were amplified in two PCR steps, with sample barcodes and sequencing adapters added in the second step. Sequencing of the libraries was done on either Illumina HiSeq 2500 (2x100 bp) or NovaSeq (2x150 bp). Concerning the study's data processing: Demultiplexing of reads and collapsing into UMI consensus sequences were performed with MIGEC, and V(D)J alignment was carried out with MiXCR. Using edgeR on replicate PBMC samples, clonotypes were called vaccine-responding if FDR was below 0.01 and the log2 fold change was above 5 up to day 15. Each bulk clonotype was labeled CD4 or CD8 based on which sequenced repertoire, CD4 or CD8, contained the clonotype at higher abundance. TCRdb reprocessing: public reads trimmed at Q25 with fastp, clones called with MiXCR, in-frame beta chains kept. Entries that share a CDR3 protein sequence are merged under the most common genes and DNA. TCRdb assigned the V and J calls; the authors' analysis was not used. The sample table lists about 350,000 distinct CDR3 sequences, less than 9.5% of them with a count of one. The biggest ten clones account for approximately 18% of the sample.

Sequences were derived from PBMCs, sampled approximately 40 days after the first yellow fever vaccination. The receptor was derived from a man between 18 and 35 years old who received the YFV17D yellow fever vaccine. The receptor chain draws on TRBV7-2 and TRBJ1-5, with the D gene call left open. In nucleotide form, the sequence is TGTGCCAGCAGCTTATTGGGATATAGCAATCAGCCCCAGCATTTT. It specifies CASSLLGYSNQPQHF. This CDR3, with the reference TRBV7-2 and TRBJ1-5 proteins standing in past its ends, gives the full variable domain GAGVSQSPSNKVTEKGKDVELRCDPISGHTALYWYRQSLGQGLEFLIYFQGNSAPDKSGLPSDRFSAERTGGSVSTLTIQRTQQEDSAVYLCASSLLGYSNQPQHFGDGTRLSIL.